This T cell receptor (beta chain) was identified during a study of shared clonotypes between healthy human individuals. The naive CD8 fraction comprised CD45RO-negative cells positively selected for CCR7 and excluded terminally differentiated effector memory CD45RA+ cells. This table comes from immunoSEQ multiplex PCR, and its TCRdb copy is limited to in-frame clones, with some not included. The table records approximately 740,000 clones, 80% to 95% of them present only once. The CDR3 covers 14 residues. Germline CDR1 and CDR2: LNHNV and YYDKDF (reference sequence). Trimming removed 0 bases at V and 7 bases at J, with 12 bases between.

This clonotype originated in a man aged 25 to 40 in good health. This chain joins TRBV15 and TRBJ1-2; a possible D gene is TRBD1 (5 bases). The specimen was naive CD8+ T cells sorted from blood. The CDR3 region is CATSRDWGTGGYTF. CDR3 DNA sequence: TGTGCCACCAGCAGAGATTGGGGCACGGGTGGCTACACCTTC.